This is a list of T cell receptor beta chains from one sample in a study of human T cells and chemical hapten exposure. TCRdb re-called the RACE reads with MiXCR, one entry per CDR3 protein. Among tens of thousands of distinct CDR3 sequences listed, approximately 10% were seen once. Sequenced input: whole blood. These receptors originate from a female donor in good health. Some clones in this sample may be carry-over from other donors' samples. The CDR3 runs from the conserved cysteine through the conserved F or W.

v_gene	j_gene	CDR3aa
TRBV14	TRBJ1-4	CASSRRQGSNEKLFF
TRBV29-1	TRBJ2-3	CSVGSSAVTDTQYF
TRBV6-5	TRBJ2-1	CASSPTWGSASYNEQFF
TRBV6-1	TRBJ2-3	CASSEAGPADTQYF
TRBV5-1	TRBJ2-2	CASSSRTSGMYITGELFF
TRBV29-1	TRBJ1-1	CSASLGLPRTEAFF
TRBV10-3	TRBJ2-7	CAISKDRRGEQYF
TRBV29-1	TRBJ2-7	CSVEQGMYEQYF
TRBV12-3/TRBV12-4	TRBJ2-2	CASNSVNTGELFF
TRBV15	TRBJ2-1	CATSSDLDPNEQFF
TRBV4-1	TRBJ1-1	CASSTSGTGGLYTEAFF
TRBV11-2	TRBJ2-2	CASSLGYPGQGALNTGELFF
TRBV29-1	TRBJ2-7	CSLDRDEQYF
TRBV30	TRBJ1-3	CAWSGGQGFGNTIYF
TRBV7-9	TRBJ1-4	CASSLGGTATNEKLFF
TRBV6-1	TRBJ1-5	CASSLIGGVGQPQHF
TRBV20-1	TRBJ2-7	CSAGSALSYEQYF
TRBV6-5	TRBJ1-2	CASSYSRQDGYTF
TRBV19	TRBJ1-5	CVSHSEGGDGNQPQHF
TRBV6-6	TRBJ2-5	CASRDYRVEETQYF
TRBV28	TRBJ2-1	CATAREGVRNEQFF
TRBV20-1	TRBJ2-3	CSAFVREQRGDTQYF
TRBV20-1	TRBJ2-7	CSALLAGGPYEQYF
TRBV5-1	TRBJ1-1	CASVGLNAEAFF
TRBV29-1	TRBJ2-1	CSVVIPTGTSRYNEQFF
TRBV3-1	TRBJ1-1	CASSQRADDSMNTEAFF
TRBV14	TRBJ2-7	CASSPLIAGGPLGYEQYF
TRBV20-1	TRBJ1-1	CSASTRDTEAFF
TRBV20-1	TRBJ2-2	CSARVTGGRDTGELFF
TRBV13	TRBJ2-3	CASSPQGSTSTDTQYF
TRBV4-3	TRBJ2-3	CASSQGPGLASTDTQYF
TRBV20-1	TRBJ1-5	CSAPLGGSNQPQHF
TRBV25-1	TRBJ1-1	CASSWDPGEAFF
TRBV2	TRBJ1-5	CASSFSESNQPQHF
TRBV7-3	TRBJ1-1	CASSYTGNTEAFF
TRBV10-3	TRBJ2-4	CAAHPGGTNAKNIQYF
TRBV25-1	TRBJ2-7	CASSVLEEQYF
TRBV7-2	TRBJ2-5	CASSPDRQETQYF
TRBV7-2	TRBJ1-4	CASSLSMGGEKLFF
TRBV11-2	TRBJ1-2	CASSLVNGVTTGTGSYGYTF
TRBV28	TRBJ1-2	CASSLPPGGYGYTF